This T cell receptor (beta chain) was identified in a study of PD-1 blockade in mismatch repair-deficient tumors. The data were produced by immunoSEQ multiplex PCR, yet TCRdb's version contains in-frame clones alone and is incomplete. The sample has some 130,000 clones; roughly 90% are singletons. The V and J ends lost 4 bases and 0 bases, in that order; junction bases with no gene match: 5. The CDR3 covers 15 residues. The germline gives CDR1 SGDLS, CDR2 YYNGEE. The chain uses TRBV9 and TRBJ2-7, with 9 bases matching TRBD1. Sequencing used peripheral blood, obtained 70 to 72 weeks after starting pembrolizumab. This TCR was sampled from an adult with mismatch repair-deficient cancer. CDR3 DNA sequence: TGTGCCAGCAGCCACGGACAGGGGAGCTCCTACGAGCAGTACTTC. Encoded protein: CASSHGQGSSYEQYF.